The 7 T cell receptor beta chains in this list originate from one sample, sequenced in a study of blood T cells in healthy people across ages. The second PCR ran roughly 7 to 12 cycles with a sample-barcoded 5' primer and J-beta primers. Using its own MiXCR run on the 5' RACE reads, TCRdb lists one record per CDR3 protein. The data contain approximately 940,000 distinct CDR3 sequences, around 49% of them seen just once; the ten biggest clones take up roughly 13%. Sequencing was done on a sample of blood. The receptor source for this set is a man younger than 40 in good health.

This clonotype was picked up a small number of times. The genes are TRBV10-3 and TRBJ2-7; unclear D gene. This CDR3 has 13 amino acids. Germline CDR1 is ENHRY and CDR2 is SYGVKD. The V end was cut by 0 bases, the J end by 4 bases, with 7 bases between. CDR3 sequence: CAISESKGYEQYF. The DNA of the CDR3 is TGTGCCATCAGTGAGTCAAAAGGGTACGAGCAGTACTTC.

This clonotype was seen more than once but under ten times. The gene calls are TRBV6-6 and TRBJ2-7, with D possibly being TRBD1 or TRBD2 (5 bases each). V lost 2 bases and J lost 5, with 10 bases in between. The CDR3 contains 13 residues. Germline-derived CDR1 and CDR2 are MNHNY and SVGAGI (reference sequence). The CDR3 sequence is CASSYRDGDEQYF. In DNA, the CDR3 is TGTGCCAGCAGTTACCGGGACGGCGACGAGCAGTACTTC.

V gene TRBV2 combines with J gene TRBJ2-5; D is unclear. CDR3 size: 14 residues. Germline assignment: CDR1 SNHLY and CDR2 FYNNEI. The V end was cut by 0 bases, the J end by 5 bases, with 10 bases between. CDR3: CASSEASVIETQYF. The CDR3 nucleotides are TGTGCCAGCAGTGAAGCTTCCGTAATCGAGACCCAGTACTTC. Full variable domain (missing parts from reference TRBV2 and TRBJ2-5): EPEVTQTPSHQVTQMGQEVILRCVPISNHLYFYWYRQILGQKVEFLVSFYNNEISEKSEIFDDQFSVERPDGSNFTLKIRSTKLEDSAMYFCASSEASVIETQYFGPGTRLLVL.

The table lists this clonotype with a few counts. The chain uses TRBV15 and TRBJ2-3; tentative D call: TRBD2 (5 bases). The CDR3 sequence is 16 residues long. Germline-derived CDR1 and CDR2 are LNHNV and YYDKDF (reference sequence). V was cut by 0 bases and J by 0 bases, with 10 bases left in between. CDR3 in DNA: TGTGCCACCAGCAGAGAGATCGGGGTTAGCACAGATACGCAGTATTTT. Translating it yields CATSREIGVSTDTQYF.

With respect to this clonotype: The junction and the germline gene differ at one end; a read error may be behind it. The chain employs TRBV3-1 and TRBJ2-1; TRBD2 agrees at 11 bases. Per the germline V gene, CDR1 is LGHDT and CDR2 is YNNKEL (reference sequence). The CDR3 is 17 amino acids. CDR3 DNA sequence: TGTGCCGGCAGCCAAGATCCTCCTAGCGGGGGGTACAATGAGCAGTTCTTC. Encoded protein: CAGSQDPPSGGYNEQFF.

The rearrangement joins TRBV2 to TRBJ2-3; perhaps TRBD2 as D (7 bases). Germline V lookup: CDR1 SNHLY, CDR2 FYNNEI. The CDR3 has 14 residues. The V gene lost 3 bases and the J gene lost 5 bases, with 12 bases spanning the gap. The CDR3 coding sequence is TGTGCCAGCAGTGATGGGGGGGCTGTAGATACGCAGTATTTT. It yields the protein CASSDGGAVDTQYF.

This clonotype appeared a few times. This chain links TRBV4-2 with TRBJ2-7; D tentatively fits TRBD1 or TRBD2 (5 bases each). CDR1 is LGHNA and CDR2 is YNFKEQ in the germline V gene. Between the trimmed V and J ends, which lost 0 bases and 3 bases, there was a span of 9 bases. This CDR3 spans 14 amino acids. CDR3 amino acids: CASSQEGVVYEQYF. The CDR3 nucleotides read TGTGCCAGCAGCCAAGAGGGGGTAGTCTACGAGCAGTACTTC.